These T cell receptor beta chains were read from a single sample in a study of blood T cell repertoires in COVID-19. Clones were read by immunoSEQ multiplex PCR, and TCRdb kept only the in-frame ones, dropping some. The data show about 190,000 clones, 70% to 90% seen once. The source material was peripheral blood. The receptor source for this set is a man between 65 and 85 years old with active or convalescent COVID-19. The CDR3 runs from the conserved cysteine through the conserved F or W. The D gene is left open where the match is weak. Clone size is not always given. Where it is, it says once, few, many or a class for expanded clones.

D	size	V	J	CDR3	DNA
-	once	TRBV5-4	TRBJ2-2	CASSSLNAGPRTGELFF	TGTGCCAGCAGCTCTCTAAATGCGGGACCACGAACCGGGGAGCTGTTTTTT
-	-	TRBV30	TRBJ1-4	CAWSHNGGGEKLFF	TGTGCCTGGAGTCACAATGGGGGGGGAGAAAAACTGTTTTTT
-	-	TRBV6-2/TRBV6-3	TRBJ1-6	CASSYSAYYNSPLHF	TGTGCCAGCAGTTACTCGGCATATTATAATTCACCCCTCCACTTT
-	-	TRBV7-2	TRBJ2-2	CASSLEAAGPGELFF	TGTGCCAGCAGCTTAGAAGCGGCGGGTCCCGGGGAGCTGTTTTTT
-	-	TRBV18	TRBJ2-1	CASSRGRGSLGNEQFF	TGTGCCAGCTCCCGGGGGCGCGGGAGCCTCGGCAATGAGCAGTTCTTC
TRBD1	few	TRBV18	TRBJ1-3	CASSPQQGIAGNTIYF	TGTGCCAGCTCACCTCAACAGGGGATCGCTGGAAACACCATATATTTT
TRBD2	-	TRBV6-5	TRBJ2-1	CASSYSSGGVWEQFF	TGTGCCAGCAGTTACTCCAGCGGGGGGGTTTGGGAGCAGTTCTTC
TRBD2	-	TRBV6-2/TRBV6-3	TRBJ2-2	CASSSLAGGPAGELFF	TGTGCCAGCAGTTCCCTAGCGGGAGGGCCTGCCGGGGAGCTGTTTTTT
TRBD2	-	TRBV13	TRBJ2-1	CASGPKTSGINEQFF	TGTGCCAGCGGTCCCAAAACTAGCGGGATAAATGAGCAGTTCTTC
-	-	TRBV3-1/TRBV3-2	TRBJ2-5	CASSQVSGNQYF	TGTGCCAGCAGCCAAGTATCGGGGAACCAGTACTTC
-	-	TRBV5-4	TRBJ2-7	CASSLQAGREFYF	TGTGCCAGCAGCTTGCAAGCTGGGCGAGAGTTCTACTTC
TRBD2	-	TRBV3-1/TRBV3-2	TRBJ2-5	CASSLAGREETQYF	TGTGCCAGCAGTCTAGCGGGGCGGGAAGAGACCCAGTACTTC
-	few	TRBV6-5	TRBJ2-6	CASSPRSSGANVLTF	TGTGCCAGCAGTCCTCGGAGCTCTGGGGCCAACGTCCTGACTTTC
-	-	TRBV10-1	TRBJ1-1	CASSGRQGGVTEAFF	TGCGCCAGCAGTGGACGGCAGGGAGGGGTCACTGAAGCTTTCTTT
TRBD1	-	TRBV4-1	TRBJ1-1	CASSPGGRGLGEAFF	TGCGCCAGCAGCCCCGGGGGAAGGGGGCTTGGTGAAGCTTTCTTT
TRBD1	-	TRBV19	TRBJ1-1	CASSTGTGTIAFF	TGTGCCAGTAGTACCGGGACAGGAACAATTGCTTTCTTT